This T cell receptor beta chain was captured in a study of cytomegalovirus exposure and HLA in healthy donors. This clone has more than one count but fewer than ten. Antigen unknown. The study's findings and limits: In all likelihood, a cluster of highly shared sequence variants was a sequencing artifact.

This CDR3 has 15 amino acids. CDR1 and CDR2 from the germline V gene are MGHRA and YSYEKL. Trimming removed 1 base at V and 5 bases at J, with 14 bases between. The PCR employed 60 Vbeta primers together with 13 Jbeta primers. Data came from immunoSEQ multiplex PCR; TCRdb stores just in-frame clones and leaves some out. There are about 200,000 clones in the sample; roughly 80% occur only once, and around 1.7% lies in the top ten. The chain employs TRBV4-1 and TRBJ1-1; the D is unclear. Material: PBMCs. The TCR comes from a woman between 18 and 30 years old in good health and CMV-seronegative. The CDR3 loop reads CASSQVPGFWTEAFF. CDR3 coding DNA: TGCGCCAGCAGCCAAGTTCCAGGTTTTTGGACTGAAGCTTTCTTT.